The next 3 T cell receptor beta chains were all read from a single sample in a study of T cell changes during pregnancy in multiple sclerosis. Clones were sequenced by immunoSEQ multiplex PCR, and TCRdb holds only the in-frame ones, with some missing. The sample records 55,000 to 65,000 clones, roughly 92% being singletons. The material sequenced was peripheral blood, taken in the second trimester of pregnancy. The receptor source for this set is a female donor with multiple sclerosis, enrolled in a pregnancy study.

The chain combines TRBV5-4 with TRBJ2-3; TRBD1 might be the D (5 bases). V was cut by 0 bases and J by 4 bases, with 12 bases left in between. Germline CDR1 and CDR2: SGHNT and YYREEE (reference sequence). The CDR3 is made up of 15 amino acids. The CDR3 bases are TGTGCCAGCAGCTTGGACTCAAGGGGCCCAGATACGCAGTATTTT. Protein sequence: CASSLDSRGPDTQYF.

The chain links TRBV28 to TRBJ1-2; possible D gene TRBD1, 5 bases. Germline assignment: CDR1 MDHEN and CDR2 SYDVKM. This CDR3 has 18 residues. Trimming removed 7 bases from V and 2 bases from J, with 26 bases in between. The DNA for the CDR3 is TGTGCCAGCAAAACCGGGACTCCCCTGCCCGTTAGGAACTATGGCTACACCTTC. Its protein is CASKTGTPLPVRNYGYTF.

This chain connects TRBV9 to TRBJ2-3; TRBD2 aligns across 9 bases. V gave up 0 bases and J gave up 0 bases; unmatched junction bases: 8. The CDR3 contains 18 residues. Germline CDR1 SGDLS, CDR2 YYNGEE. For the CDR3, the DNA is TGTGCCAGCAGCGTAGCTCTAGCGGGGACCACTAGCACAGATACGCAGTATTTT. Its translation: CASSVALAGTTSTDTQYF.